This T cell receptor (beta chain) was observed in a study of T cells after yellow fever vaccination. TCRdb reprocessed the 5' RACE reads with MiXCR, giving one entry per CDR3 protein. The data contain roughly 320,000 distinct CDR3 sequences, roughly 10% of them singletons. Ten or more counts support this clonotype. This receptor was identified in a man aged 18 to 29 who received the YFV17D yellow fever vaccine. Sequences were derived from CD4+ T cells sorted from PBMCs, sampled 45 days after the yellow fever booster vaccination.

CDR3 loop: CASSLQGQIYEQYF. CDR3 DNA sequence: TGTGCCAGCAGCCTACAGGGGCAGATTTACGAGCAGTACTTC. The J gene is TRBJ2-7, the V gene TRBV4-2; TRBD1 matches at 7 bases. The V gene's germline CDR1 is LGHNA and CDR2 YNFKEQ. Trimming at V came to 4 bases and at J to 4 bases, leaving 7 bases not matched to a gene. The CDR3 spans 14 residues.